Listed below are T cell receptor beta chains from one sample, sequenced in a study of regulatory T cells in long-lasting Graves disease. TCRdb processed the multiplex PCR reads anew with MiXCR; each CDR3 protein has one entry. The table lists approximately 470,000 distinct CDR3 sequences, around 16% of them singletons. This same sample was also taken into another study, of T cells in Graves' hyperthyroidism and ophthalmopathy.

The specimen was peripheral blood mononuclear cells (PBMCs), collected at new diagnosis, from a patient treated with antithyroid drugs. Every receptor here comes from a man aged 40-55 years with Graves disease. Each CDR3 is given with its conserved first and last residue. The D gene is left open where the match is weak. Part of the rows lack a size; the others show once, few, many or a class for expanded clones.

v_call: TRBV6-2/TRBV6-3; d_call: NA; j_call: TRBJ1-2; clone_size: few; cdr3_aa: CASRPGGTYGYTF; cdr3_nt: TGTGCCAGCAGGCCCGGGGGGACATATGGCTACACCTTC
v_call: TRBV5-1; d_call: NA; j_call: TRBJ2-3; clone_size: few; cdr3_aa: CASKGTSFFPDTQYF; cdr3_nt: TGCGCCAGCAAGGGCACTAGTTTTTTCCCAGATACGCAGTATTTT
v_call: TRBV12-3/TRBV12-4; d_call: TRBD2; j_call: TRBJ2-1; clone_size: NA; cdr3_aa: CASNLAGLPNEQFF; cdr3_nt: TGTGCCAGCAACCTAGCGGGACTTCCCAATGAGCAGTTCTTC
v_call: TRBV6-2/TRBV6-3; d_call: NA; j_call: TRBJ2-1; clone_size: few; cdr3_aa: CASSRTPYNEQFF; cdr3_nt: TGTGCCAGCAGTCGCACCCCCTACAATGAGCAGTTCTTC
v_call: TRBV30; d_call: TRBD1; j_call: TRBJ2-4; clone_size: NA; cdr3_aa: CAWRQQGGKNIQYF; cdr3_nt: TGTGCCTGGAGGCAACAGGGGGGCAAAAACATTCAGTACTTC
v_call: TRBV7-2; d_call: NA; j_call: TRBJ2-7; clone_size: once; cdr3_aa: CASSLAGLGSAVYEQYF; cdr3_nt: TGTGCCAGCAGCTTAGCGGGGCTGGGATCGGCTGTCTACGAGCAGTACTTC
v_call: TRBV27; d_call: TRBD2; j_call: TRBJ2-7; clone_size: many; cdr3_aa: CASSHSGRAYEQYF; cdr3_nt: TGTGCCAGCAGCCATAGCGGGAGGGCCTACGAGCAGTACTTC
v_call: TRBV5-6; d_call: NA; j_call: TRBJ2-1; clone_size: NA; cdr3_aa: CASSLTDRHEQFF; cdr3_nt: TGTGCCAGCAGCTTAACCGACAGGCATGAGCAGTTCTTC
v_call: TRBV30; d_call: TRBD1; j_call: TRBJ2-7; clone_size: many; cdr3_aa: CAWSVTGDNEQYF; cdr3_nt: TGTGCCTGGAGTGTGACAGGGGACAACGAGCAGTACTTC
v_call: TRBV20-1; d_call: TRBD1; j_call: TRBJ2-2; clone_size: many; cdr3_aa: CSARTGVGTGELFF; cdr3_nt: TGCAGTGCTCGAACAGGGGTGGGCACCGGGGAGCTGTTTTTT
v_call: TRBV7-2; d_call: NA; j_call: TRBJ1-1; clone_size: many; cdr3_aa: CASSLSGGAATEAFF; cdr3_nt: TGTGCCAGCAGCTTAAGTGGAGGGGCCGCCACTGAAGCTTTCTTT
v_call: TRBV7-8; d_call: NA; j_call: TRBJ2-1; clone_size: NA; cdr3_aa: CASSLRTKSSYNGQFF; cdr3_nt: TGTGCCAGCAGCCTCCGGACCAAGAGCTCCTACAATGGGCAGTTCTTC
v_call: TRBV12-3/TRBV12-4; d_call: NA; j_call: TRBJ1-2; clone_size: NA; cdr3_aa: CASPPSGGYTF; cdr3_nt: TGTGCCAGCCCCCCGTCGGGCGGCTACACCTTC
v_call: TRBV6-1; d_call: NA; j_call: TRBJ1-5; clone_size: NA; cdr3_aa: CASTPNSNQPQHF; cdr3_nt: TGTGCCAGCACCCCCAATAGCAATCAGCCCCAGCATTTT
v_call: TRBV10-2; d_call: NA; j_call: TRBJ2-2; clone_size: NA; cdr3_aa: CASSESRATLTGELFF; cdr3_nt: TGCGCCAGCAGTGAGTCTAGGGCTACTCTCACCGGGGAGCTGTTTTTT
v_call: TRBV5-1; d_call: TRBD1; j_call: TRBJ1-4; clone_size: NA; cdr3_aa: CASSRSQGANEKLFF; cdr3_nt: TGCGCCAGCAGCCGCTCTCAGGGGGCTAATGAAAAACTGTTTTTT
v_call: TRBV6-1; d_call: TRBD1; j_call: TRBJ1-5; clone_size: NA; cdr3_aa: CASNVDRYSGQPQHF; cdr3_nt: TGTGCCAGCAACGTGGACAGGTATAGCGGTCAGCCCCAGCATTTT
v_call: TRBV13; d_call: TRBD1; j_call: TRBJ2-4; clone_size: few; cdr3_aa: CASSLSNRRARGPKNIQYF; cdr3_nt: TGTGCCAGCAGCTTATCGAACCGGAGGGCCAGGGGGCCCAAAAACATTCAGTACTTC
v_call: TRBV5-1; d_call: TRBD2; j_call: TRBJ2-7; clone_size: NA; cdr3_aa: CASSFSGGAASYEQYF; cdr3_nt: TGCGCCAGCAGTTTTAGCGGGGGCGCCGCTTCCTACGAGCAGTACTTC
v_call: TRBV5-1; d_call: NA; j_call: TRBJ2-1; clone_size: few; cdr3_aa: CASSWGLSNNEQFF; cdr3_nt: TGCGCCAGCAGCTGGGGACTCTCTAACAATGAGCAGTTCTTC
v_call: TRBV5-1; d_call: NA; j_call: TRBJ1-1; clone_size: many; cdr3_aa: CASRRGGEGNTEAFF; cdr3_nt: TGCGCCAGCCGAAGAGGAGGCGAAGGGAACACTGAAGCTTTCTTT
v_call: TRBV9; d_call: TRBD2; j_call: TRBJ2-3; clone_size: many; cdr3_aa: CASSNPRGGHLTDTQYF; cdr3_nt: TGTGCCAGCAGCAACCCCCGGGGGGGTCACCTCACAGATACGCAGTATTTT
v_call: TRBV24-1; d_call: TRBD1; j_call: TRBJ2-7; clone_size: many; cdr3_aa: CATSDSIPGTASYEQYF; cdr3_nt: TGTGCCACCAGTGATTCGATACCCGGGACAGCTTCCTACGAGCAGTACTTC
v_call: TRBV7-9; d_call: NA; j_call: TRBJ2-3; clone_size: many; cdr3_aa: CASSPPGSDTQYF; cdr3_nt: TGTGCCAGCAGCCCCCCAGGGTCAGATACGCAGTATTTT
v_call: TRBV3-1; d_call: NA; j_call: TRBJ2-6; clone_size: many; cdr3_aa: CASSSKGAGANVLTF; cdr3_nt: TGTGCCAGCAGTTCAAAGGGTGCGGGGGCCAACGTCCTGACTTTC
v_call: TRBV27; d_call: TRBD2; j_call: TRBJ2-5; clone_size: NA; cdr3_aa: CASSPLAGGQQETQYF; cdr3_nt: TGTGCCAGCAGTCCTTTAGCGGGAGGGCAACAAGAGACCCAGTACTTC
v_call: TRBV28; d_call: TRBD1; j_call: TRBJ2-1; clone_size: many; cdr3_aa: CASSQDRGWDEQFF; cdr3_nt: TGTGCCAGCAGTCAGGACAGGGGGTGGGATGAGCAGTTCTTC
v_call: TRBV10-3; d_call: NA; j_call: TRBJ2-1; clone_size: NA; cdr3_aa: CAISETLVNEQFF; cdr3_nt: TGTGCCATCAGTGAGACACTAGTTAATGAGCAGTTCTTC
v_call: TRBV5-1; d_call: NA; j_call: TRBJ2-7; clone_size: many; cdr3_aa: CASSLTGQAYEQYF; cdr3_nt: TGCGCCAGCAGCTTGACCGGGCAGGCCTACGAGCAGTACTTC